This TCR beta chain was observed in a study of CD8 T cells in ankylosing spondylitis. Study-wide findings and caveats: In ankylosing spondylitis patients, matched synovial fluid reportedly showed significant enrichment of disease-linked clones. Several highly homologous variants made up a TCR beta motif, and this motif appeared characteristic of ankylosing spondylitis blood.

TCRdb re-called the 5' RACE reads through MiXCR, storing one row per CDR3 protein. Of some 130,000 distinct CDR3 sequences listed, about 7% are singletons. This clonotype showed up many times. Antigen specificity is unknown. This TCR derives from a female donor with ankylosing spondylitis or in good health (not recorded which). Sequences were obtained from blood, either unsorted or a sorted T cell fraction (not recorded which).

The CDR3 here is CASTPGAGATGELFF. The CDR3 DNA is TGTGCCAGCACTCCAGGGGCGGGGGCCACCGGGGAGCTGTTTTTT. V usage is TRBV12-3 or TRBV12-4 and J usage is TRBJ2-2; the D gene is possibly TRBD2 (7 bases). The CDR3 has 15 residues. V lost 7 bases and J 4 bases, leaving 16 bases between the germline ends.